Below are 20 T cell receptor beta chains sequenced from a single sample in a study of T cells in Graves' hyperthyroidism and ophthalmopathy. TCR beta CDR3 regions were amplified from RNA transcripts. The HTBI primer set served for first-round RT-PCR of the TCR CDR3. TCRdb redid the calling of the multiplex PCR reads with MiXCR, one entry per CDR3 protein. The sample consists of around 690,000 distinct CDR3 sequences, 15% to 20% of them appearing once. What was sequenced was blood. These receptors were collected from a middle-aged man with Graves' hyperthyroidism.

The chain joins TRBV7-8 to TRBJ1-5; D ambiguous. Germline-derived CDR1 and CDR2 are SGHVS and FQNEAQ. CDR3 length equals 15 residues. The V end was cut by 3 bases, the J end by 0 bases, with 9 bases between. The CDR3 region has the DNA TGTGCCAGCAGCTTGGACGGACTTAGCAATCAGCCCCAGCATTTT. This sequence encodes CASSLDGLSNQPQHF.

This clonotype has a count of ten or more. The chain combines TRBV18 with TRBJ2-5; possible D gene TRBD2, 5 bases. The CDR3 is 17 residues long. The ends were cut back, 3 bases at V and 4 bases at J, with 21 bases in the middle. CDR1 and CDR2 (germline): KGHSH, LQKENI. CDR3 DNA sequence: TGTGCCAGCTCACCCAGGTTTTCAGCGGCTTCAGGAGAGACCCAGTACTTC. Amino acids: CASSPRFSAASGETQYF.

This clonotype was seen many times. V usage is TRBV25-1 and J usage is TRBJ2-2; TRBD2 agrees at 9 bases. V dropped 6 bases and J dropped 5; count of bases not matched to a gene: 19. This CDR3 is 19 amino acids long. Germline V gene sequence: CDR1 MGHDK, CDR2 SYGVNS. Here the CDR3 DNA reads TGTGCCAGCAGCCCGAAAATTTCCTCTAGCGGGATGAATACCGGGGAGCTGTTTTTT. The encoded protein is CASSPKISSSGMNTGELFF.

This clonotype has ten or more counts. The V and J genes are TRBV27 and TRBJ1-6; perhaps TRBD1 as D (5 bases). Germline CDR1 reads MNHEY; CDR2 reads SMNVEV (reference sequence). V dropped 2 bases and J dropped 16 bases, with 15 bases sitting between them. The length of the CDR3 is 13 residues. The CDR3 region has the DNA TGTGCCAGCAGTTTACAGGGACCACCAGATCTCCACTTT. Its protein product is CASSLQGPPDLHF.

About this clonotype itself: This could be a read error, since a much larger clone is one nucleotide away. The rearrangement links TRBV28 to TRBJ2-1; 8 bases fit TRBD2. The germline V gene encodes CDR1 MDHEN and CDR2 SYDVKM. V shed 7 bases, J shed 6 bases, and the junction held 8 bases outside the gene matches. This CDR3 has 14 amino acids. The CDR3 nucleotides read TGTGCCAGCAAAGAGCGGGAGTGGGTCAATGAGCAGTTCTTC. It translates to CASKEREWVNEQFF. The full variable domain, rest sourced from reference TRBV28 and TRBJ2-1, is DVKVTQSSRYLVKRTGEKVFLECVQDMDHENMFWYRQDPGLGLRLIYFSYDVKMKEKGDIPEGYSVSREKKERFSLILESASTNQTSMYLCASKEREWVNEQFFGPGTRLTVL.

Comment on this clonotype: Just one base apart from a much larger clone, this may be a read error. The chain joins TRBV6-1 to TRBJ2-5, with a possible D match to TRBD2 (6 bases). Germline CDR1 is MNHNS and CDR2 is SASEGT. This CDR3 contains 15 residues. CDR3: CASSAGGRRQEAQYF. The CDR3 nucleotides are TGTGCCAGCAGCGCCGGGGGTCGTCGGCAAGAGGCCCAGTACTTC.

There are many counts of this clonotype. The chain combines TRBV7-9 with TRBJ1-1; D is ambiguous. This CDR3 spans 13 amino acids. The V and J ends lost 2 bases and 5 bases respectively, with 9 bases between them. In germline, CDR1 is SEHNR, CDR2 FQNEAQ (reference sequence). The CDR3 loop reads CASSLLTETEAFF. CDR3 coding DNA: TGTGCCAGCAGCTTACTGACGGAGACTGAAGCTTTCTTT.

This clonotype came up a few times. V gene TRBV7-3 combines with J gene TRBJ2-5; 14 nucleotides match TRBD2. This CDR3 is built from 15 residues. The germline CDR1 and CDR2 sequences are SGHTA and FQGTGA. Trimming at V came to 5 bases and at J to 4 bases, leaving 3 bases not matched to a gene. The CDR3 DNA sequence: TGTGCCAGCAGCCAGGGACTAGCGGGAGCAGAGACCCAGTACTTC. It is translated as CASSQGLAGAETQYF.

This clonotype was seen ten or more times. CDR3 sequence reads: CASSLDLAGVSSNEQFF. The DNA for the CDR3 is TGTGCCAGCAGCTTAGATCTAGCGGGAGTAAGTAGTAATGAGCAGTTCTTC. The rearrangement uses TRBV7-2 and TRBJ2-1, with 10 positions matching TRBD2. The V gene's germline CDR1 is SGHTA and CDR2 FQGNSA. Trimming cost V 1 base and J 7 bases; bases outside gene matches: 10. The CDR3 runs 17 residues.

The sample holds one count of this clonotype. A read error may explain this, as a much larger clone is one base away. The rearrangement uses TRBV10-3 and TRBJ1-1; a weak D match, TRBD1 (5 bases). The V and J ends lost 5 bases and 4 bases respectively, with 14 bases between them. The CDR3 covers 14 residues. Germline assignment: CDR1 ENHRY and CDR2 SYGVKD. The CDR3 here is CAISSGTGSTEAFF. DNA for the CDR3: TGTGCCATCAGTTCCGGGACGGGGAGCACTGAAGCTTTCTTT.

In this sample, this clonotype turned up a few times. The chain has TRBV28 and TRBJ1-1, with D perhaps matching TRBD1 (5 bases). CDR1 and CDR2 from the germline V gene are MDHEN and SYDVKM. Trimming took 6 bases from V and 1 from J, leaving 15 bases between them. The CDR3 covers 15 residues. The CDR3 is CASRNQGTPNTEAFF. CDR3 in DNA: TGTGCCAGCAGGAATCAGGGCACGCCGAACACTGAAGCTTTCTTT.

This clonotype was counted at least ten times. V and J are TRBV2 and TRBJ2-7; 10 positions agree with TRBD2. Trimming removed 8 bases from V and 4 bases from J; junction bases left unmatched: 8. Germline V gives CDR1 SNHLY, CDR2 FYNNEI. This CDR3 is built from 14 residues. The CDR3 protein is CASCLGLASYEQYF. For the CDR3, the DNA is TGTGCCAGCTGTCTGGGACTAGCGAGTTACGAGCAGTACTTC.

Ten or more counts support this clonotype. The chain combines TRBV10-2 with TRBJ2-5; 8 bases are a match to TRBD1. The CDR3 is made up of 14 amino acids. Losses at the gene ends were 3 bases for V and 3 bases for J; bases not matched to a gene: 3. Germline-derived CDR1 and CDR2 are WSHSY and SAAADI. CDR3 nucleotide sequence: TGCGCCAGCAGTGATAGACAGGGGAAAGAGACCCAGTACTTC. This sequence encodes CASSDRQGKETQYF.

Ten or more counts support this clonotype. The chain couples TRBV12-3 or TRBV12-4 to TRBJ2-1; 13 bases are a match to TRBD2. V was clipped by 5 bases and J by 9 bases; unmatched bases: 10. CDR3 length equals 16 residues. Here the CDR3 reads CASSPQLAGGPTEQFF. The CDR3 nucleotides are TGTGCCAGCAGTCCCCAACTAGCGGGAGGGCCTACTGAGCAGTTCTTC.

The CDR3 DNA is TGTGCCAGTAGCCGACTAGCGGGAGAATACGAGCAGTACTTC. Its translation: CASSRLAGEYEQYF. J is TRBJ2-7 and V is TRBV19; 12 nucleotides align to TRBD2. The germline gives CDR1 LNHDA, CDR2 SQIVND (reference sequence). V lost 6 bases, J lost 4 bases, and 4 bases stayed unmatched. This CDR3 contains 14 residues. The whole variable domain, filled in from reference TRBV19 and TRBJ2-7, reads DGGITQSPKYLFRKEGQNVTLSCEQNLNHDAMYWYRQDPGQGLRLIYYSQIVNDFQKGDIAEGYSVSREKKESFPLTVTSAQKNPTAFYLCASSRLAGEYEQYFGPGTRLTVT.

A few counts support this clonotype. The chain recombines TRBV12-3 or TRBV12-4 with TRBJ1-5; 8 bases align to TRBD1. Unmatched junction bases numbered 13, after V lost 3 bases and J lost 0 bases. The CDR3 covers 19 residues. The CDR3 bases are TGTGCCAGCAGTTTCCACAGGGGGATGGATTTCCGTAGCAATCAGCCCCAGCATTTT. The encoded protein is CASSFHRGMDFRSNQPQHF.

The rearrangement joins TRBV6-2 or TRBV6-3 to TRBJ2-3, with TRBD2 matching 9 bases. Trimming at V came to 7 bases and at J to 2 bases, leaving 4 bases not matched to a gene. Germline CDR1 MNHEY, CDR2 SVGEGT. This CDR3 has 14 amino acids. The DNA for the CDR3 is TGTGCCAGCACCTTAGCGGGGGACACAGATACGCAGTATTTT. It translates to CASTLAGDTDTQYF.

This clonotype was counted a few times. The chain joins TRBV27 to TRBJ2-3; 10 nucleotides match TRBD2. J was trimmed by 4 bases and V by 5 bases; bases with no gene match: 9. Germline V gene sequence: CDR1 MNHEY, CDR2 SMNVEV (reference sequence). The CDR3 sequence is 16 residues long. The CDR3, as DNA: TGTGCCAGCAGTGGGTCTAGCGGGAGTGGCGCAGATACGCAGTATTTT. It specifies CASSGSSGSGADTQYF.

This chain connects TRBV6-1 to TRBJ2-2, with D perhaps TRBD1 or TRBD2 (5 bases each). The CDR3 sequence is 14 residues long. V lost 6 bases and J 5 bases, leaving 13 bases between the germline ends. Germline CDR1 reads MNHNS; CDR2 reads SASEGT. CDR3 nucleotides: TGTGCCAGCAGCCCCGGGACGATAACCGGGGAGCTGTTTTTT. It yields the protein CASSPGTITGELFF.

At least ten counts were recorded for this clonotype. The gene calls are TRBV24-1 and TRBJ2-3; 8 bases align to TRBD2. The junction had 4 bases not matched to a gene; V was cut back by 7 bases and J by 2 bases. The CDR3 is 14 amino acids. Germline V gene data show CDR1 as KGHDR and CDR2 as SFDVKD. CDR3 sequence (DNA): TGTGCCACCAGGGGAGCGGGGGCCACAGATACGCAGTATTTT. It encodes CATRGAGATDTQYF.